This entry lists 22 T cell receptor beta chains sequenced from one sample in a study of chemoradiotherapy in HPV16-positive cancers. Here immunoSEQ multiplex PCR was the method, and the copy in TCRdb shows in-frame clones only, minus some. Of more than 35,000 clones listed, 76% are singletons. The input for sequencing was blood, taken from a patient who underwent chemoradiotherapy. These receptors all come from a human donor with HPV-associated anogenital cancer.

The chain carries TRBV5-1 and TRBJ1-4; perhaps TRBD1 as D (5 bases). The length of the CDR3 is 14 residues. Germline assignment: CDR1 SGHRS and CDR2 YFSETQ. Trimming took 4 bases from V and 4 from J, leaving 11 bases between them. The CDR3 coding sequence is TGCGCCAGCAGCCCTTTGGGGCTTAATGAAAAACTGTTTTTT. It is translated as CASSPLGLNEKLFF.

The gene calls are TRBV5-1 and TRBJ1-6, with D unclear. CDR3 length: 16 amino acids. The germline gives CDR1 SGHRS, CDR2 YFSETQ. The ends were cut back, 4 bases at V and 0 bases at J, with 11 bases in the middle. CDR3 amino acids: CASSMTPASYNSPLHF. In DNA, the CDR3 is TGCGCCAGCAGCATGACTCCCGCCTCCTATAATTCACCCCTCCACTTT.

V and J are TRBV6-6 and TRBJ1-1, with 7 bases identical to TRBD1. The CDR3 has 13 amino acids. Germline V CDR1 and CDR2: MNHNY, SVGAGI (reference sequence). The junction had 5 bases not matched to a gene; V was cut back by 2 bases and J by 8 bases. The CDR3 nucleotides are TGTGCCAGCAGTTACCTGCGACAGGGCGAAGCTTTCTTT. As protein: CASSYLRQGEAFF.

The J gene is TRBJ1-6, the V gene TRBV19; 9 bases map to TRBD1. V dropped 5 bases and J dropped 15; count of bases not matched to a gene: 14. Germline V gene sequence: CDR1 LNHDA, CDR2 SQIVND (reference sequence). The CDR3 is 15 residues long. The CDR3: CASSAGDRVSPHLHF. In DNA, the CDR3 is TGTGCCAGTAGTGCCGGGGACAGGGTTTCCCCCCACCTCCACTTT.

This chain joins TRBV7-9 and TRBJ1-2; no firm D call. Germline V gene lookup returns CDR1 SEHNR and CDR2 FQNEAQ (reference sequence). Trimming left V 1 base short and J 9 bases short, with 12 bases between. The CDR3 length is 13 residues. The CDR3 here is CASSLGWAPSYTF. The CDR3 DNA reads TGTGCCAGCAGCTTAGGCTGGGCCCCAAGCTACACCTTC.

This chain uses TRBV19 with TRBJ2-6; no reliable D call. Trimming removed 5 bases from V and 4 bases from J, with 12 bases in between. Per germline, CDR1 LNHDA and CDR2 SQIVND (reference sequence). The CDR3 has 15 amino acids. The CDR3 DNA follows: TGTGCCAGTAGTGCGGCTAGGGCGGGGGCCAACGTCCTGACTTTC. It yields the protein CASSAARAGANVLTF.

The V call is TRBV11-1, the J call TRBJ1-5; TRBD1 matches at 10 bases. This CDR3 comprises 13 residues. After removal of 5 bases from V and 6 bases from J, the junction contained 1 base not matched to a gene. Per the germline V gene, CDR1 is SGHAT and CDR2 is FQDESV (reference sequence). This CDR3 is CASSRTGGQPQHF. The CDR3 nucleotides read TGTGCCAGCAGCAGGACAGGGGGTCAGCCCCAGCATTTT. The full variable domain, in which reference TRBV11-1 and TRBJ1-5 provide the parts outside the CDR3, is EAEVAQSPRYKITEKSQAVAFWCDPISGHATLYWYRQILGQGPELLVQFQDESVVDDSQLPKDRFSAERLKGVDSTLKIQPAELGDSAMYLCASSRTGGQPQHFGDGTRLSIL.

The chain is built from TRBV5-8 and TRBJ1-2; the D gene is possibly TRBD1 (5 bases). CDR1 and CDR2 (germline): SGHTS, YDEGEE. There are 14 residues in the CDR3. V was trimmed by 4 bases and J by 3 bases, leaving 13 bases between them. CDR3: CASSRGWGDYGYTF. The CDR3 DNA sequence: TGTGCCAGCAGCCGGGGTTGGGGGGACTATGGCTACACCTTC.

The rearrangement joins TRBV7-2 to TRBJ2-7; D is unresolved. Germline CDR1 reads SGHTA; CDR2 reads FQGNSA. The length of the CDR3 is 12 residues. Trimming pared 5 bases from V and 6 bases from J, leaving 11 bases between. CDR3 sequence: CASSRPPSEQYF. CDR3 DNA: TGTGCCAGCAGCCGCCCCCCCAGCGAGCAGTACTTC.

Of note for this clone: Other DNA sequences of this sample code for an identical CDR3. CDR3 sequence (DNA): TGCGCCAGCAGCCCCGGGGAGAACACTGAAGCTTTCTTT. As protein: CASSPGENTEAFF. The chain joins TRBV5-1 to TRBJ1-1; D gene uncertain. Per the germline V gene, CDR1 is SGHRS and CDR2 is YFSETQ. The germline V and J ends were trimmed by 4 bases and 1 base, with 8 bases remaining between them. The CDR3 extends over 13 amino acids.

This chain uses TRBV30 with TRBJ2-2; D remains unclear. Germline assignment: CDR1 GTSNPN and CDR2 SVGIG (reference sequence). This CDR3 is 13 amino acids long. The V end was cut by 0 bases, the J end by 7 bases, with 9 bases between. The CDR3 DNA sequence: TGTGCCTGGAGTGTACGGTGGGGCGGGGAGCTGTTTTTT. It codes for CAWSVRWGGELFF.

The V and J genes are TRBV19 and TRBJ1-2, with 9 bases that match TRBD1. Germline values: CDR1 LNHDA, CDR2 SQIVND (reference sequence). The CDR3 covers 15 residues. V dropped 10 bases and J dropped 4; count of bases not matched to a gene: 13. In DNA form, the CDR3 reads TGTGCCACGCGCGATACAGGGGGCGCTGGCTATGGCTACACCTTC. Translating it yields CATRDTGGAGYGYTF.

This clone has a handful of counts. The V call is TRBV7-2, the J call TRBJ1-2; D ambiguous. The germline CDR1 and CDR2 sequences are SGHTA and FQGNSA. V was cut by 4 bases and J by 2 bases, with 11 bases left in between. The CDR3 is 14 residues long. The chain's CDR3 is CASSSRLENYGYTF. The CDR3 DNA is TGTGCCAGCAGCTCCCGTTTGGAGAACTATGGCTACACCTTC.

This chain joins TRBV29-1 and TRBJ1-6; 7 bases fit TRBD1. This CDR3 comprises 14 residues. Trimming took 5 bases from V and 6 from J; bases not matched to a gene: 7. Germline values: CDR1 SQVTM, CDR2 ANQGSEA. In DNA, the CDR3 is TGCAGCGTTCAAACAGGGGTAGGTAATTCACCCCTCCACTTT. This translates into CSVQTGVGNSPLHF.

This rearrangement joins TRBV11-2 to TRBJ2-5, with D maybe TRBD1 (5 bases). CDR1 SGHAT and CDR2 FQNNGV come from the germline V gene. V lost 3 bases, J lost 1 base, and 9 bases lay in between. The CDR3 spans 14 residues. The CDR3 nucleotides read TGTGCCAGCAGCTTGGGTCAGGGCCAAGAGACCCAGTACTTC. Translation gives CASSLGQGQETQYF.

The chain employs TRBV19 and TRBJ1-3, with unresolved D. The CDR3 has 15 amino acids. Per the germline V gene, CDR1 is LNHDA and CDR2 is SQIVND (reference sequence). V was trimmed by 5 bases and J by 4 bases, leaving 15 bases between them. The DNA of the CDR3 is TGTGCCAGTAGTTTACCCCCCAGATGGGGAAACACCATATATTTT. This encodes CASSLPPRWGNTIYF.

The chain combines TRBV7-9 with TRBJ2-7; D not certain. The V gene's germline CDR1 is SEHNR and CDR2 FQNEAQ (reference sequence). V dropped 7 bases and J dropped 0 bases, with 7 bases sitting between them. The CDR3 has 12 amino acids. The CDR3 protein is CASTTDSYEQYF. CDR3 DNA: TGTGCCAGCACCACAGACTCCTACGAGCAGTACTTC.

This rearrangement joins TRBV19 to TRBJ1-4; 9 bases match TRBD1. The V and J ends lost 5 bases and 7 bases, in that order; junction bases with no gene match: 8. The CDR3 extends over 15 amino acids. Germline lookup yields CDR1 LNHDA and CDR2 SQIVND (reference sequence). CDR3 sequence: CASSLGQGQGEKLFF. The CDR3 DNA reads TGTGCCAGTAGTCTTGGACAGGGGCAGGGTGAAAAACTGTTTTTT.

The chain is built from TRBV7-6 and TRBJ1-4; 8 bases map to TRBD1. Germline assignment: CDR1 SGHVS and CDR2 FNYEAQ. V lost 2 bases and J lost 8; bases outside the gene matches: 10. The CDR3 has 16 amino acids. The CDR3 bases are TGTGCCAGCAGCTTAATTCCGCCGGGACAGGCCGAAAAACTGTTTTTT. The encoded protein is CASSLIPPGQAEKLFF.

The J gene is TRBJ1-2, the V gene TRBV7-3, with D perhaps TRBD1 (6 bases). Trimming removed 4 bases at V and 2 bases at J, with 8 bases between. The CDR3 extends over 13 amino acids. Germline V gene sequence: CDR1 SGHTA, CDR2 FQGTGA. The chain's CDR3 is CASSSGQNYGYTF. The CDR3 DNA reads TGTGCCAGCAGCTCCGGACAGAACTATGGCTACACCTTC.

This clone was seen only a few times. J is TRBJ1-2 and V is TRBV7-2, with 8 positions matching TRBD1. Germline lookup yields CDR1 SGHTA and CDR2 FQGNSA. The CDR3 runs 14 residues. After removal of 5 bases from V and 8 bases from J, the junction contained 10 bases not matched to a gene. The CDR3 loop reads CASSHYQGADGYTF. The CDR3 nucleotides read TGTGCCAGCAGCCATTACCAGGGGGCGGACGGCTACACCTTC.

This clone has just a few counts. CDR3 in DNA: TGTGCCAGCAGTTACGTAGGCTCTGGGGCCAACGTCCTGACTTTC. Protein: CASSYVGSGANVLTF. V is TRBV6-6 and J is TRBJ2-6; unclear D gene. Germline loops: CDR1 MNHNY, CDR2 SVGAGI (reference sequence). Trimming removed 2 bases at V and 0 bases at J, with 5 bases between. The CDR3 runs to 15 residues.